Listed below are T cell receptor beta chains from one sample, sequenced in a study of T cells in Graves' hyperthyroidism and ophthalmopathy. A single record per CDR3 protein comes from TCRdb applying MiXCR to the multiplex PCR reads. Seen here are 250,000 to 400,000 distinct CDR3 sequences, roughly an eighth observed once, and the top ten hold approximately 35%. The sequenced material came from blood. These TCRs come from a middle-aged woman with Graves' ophthalmopathy. The CDR3 runs from the conserved cysteine through the conserved F or W. The order of the fields is J gene, V gene, D gene, clone size, CDR3 DNA, CDR3 protein. D genes are given only for firm matches. For some rows the clone size is stated as once, few or many, or as a class when expanded; others skip it.

J gene: TRBJ2-5; V gene: TRBV24-1; D gene: TRBD2; clone size: many; CDR3 DNA: TGTGCCACCAGTAGCGGGGGGAACCAAGAGACCCAGTACTTC; CDR3 protein: CATSSGGNQETQYF
J gene: TRBJ2-7; V gene: TRBV12-3/TRBV12-4; D gene: .; clone size: many; CDR3 DNA: TGTGCCAGCAGTCCAATTAACCGGGTCCAGCGGGACGAGCAGTACTTC; CDR3 protein: CASSPINRVQRDEQYF
J gene: TRBJ2-2; V gene: TRBV12-5; D gene: .; clone size: many; CDR3 DNA: TGTGCTAGTGGTTTGGTCCTATACGGGCGAGGGGACACCGGGGAGCTGTTTTTT; CDR3 protein: CASGLVLYGRGDTGELFF
J gene: TRBJ2-1; V gene: TRBV11-3; D gene: .; clone size: many; CDR3 DNA: TGTGCCAGCAGCTTAGGTAGGGCCCTAGGGGATGAGCAGTTCTTC; CDR3 protein: CASSLGRALGDEQFF
J gene: TRBJ2-2; V gene: TRBV30; D gene: .; clone size: .; CDR3 DNA: TGTGCCTGGACCGGGTATAACACCGGGGAGCTGTTTTTT; CDR3 protein: CAWTGYNTGELFF
J gene: TRBJ1-5; V gene: TRBV2; D gene: .; clone size: many; CDR3 DNA: TGTGCCAGCAGTCACCGGGACAATTCCAATCAGCCCCAGCATTTT; CDR3 protein: CASSHRDNSNQPQHF
J gene: TRBJ1-4; V gene: TRBV18; D gene: .; clone size: few; CDR3 DNA: TGTGCCAGCTCACCACGTACTAATGAAAAACTGTTTTTT; CDR3 protein: CASSPRTNEKLFF
J gene: TRBJ2-3; V gene: TRBV2; D gene: .; clone size: many; CDR3 DNA: TGTGCCAGCAGAGGAGCGGTGGCAGATACGCAGTATTTT; CDR3 protein: CASRGAVADTQYF
J gene: TRBJ1-4; V gene: TRBV7-9; D gene: .; clone size: few; CDR3 DNA: TGTGCCAGCAGCCCATCTGCAAGGGGTAGACTGTTTTTT; CDR3 protein: CASSPSARGRLFF
J gene: TRBJ2-2; V gene: TRBV7-9; D gene: .; clone size: .; CDR3 DNA: TGTGCCAGCAGCTTATCGAGGAAAAACACCGGGGAGCTGTTTTTT; CDR3 protein: CASSLSRKNTGELFF
J gene: TRBJ1-3; V gene: TRBV6-1; D gene: TRBD1; clone size: few; CDR3 DNA: TGTGCCAGCTCCAGGGGGCGCGGGGGAAACACCATATATTTT; CDR3 protein: CASSRGRGGNTIYF
J gene: TRBJ1-5; V gene: TRBV5-1; D gene: .; clone size: .; CDR3 DNA: TGCGCCAGCAGCTTGGGTTTTGGGGTCCGGCAGCCCCAGCATTTT; CDR3 protein: CASSLGFGVRQPQHF
J gene: TRBJ2-3; V gene: TRBV7-6; D gene: .; clone size: .; CDR3 DNA: TGTGCCAGCAGCCCAAGTTACCGAGATACGCAGTATTTT; CDR3 protein: CASSPSYRDTQYF
J gene: TRBJ2-7; V gene: TRBV7-9; D gene: .; clone size: many; CDR3 DNA: TGTGCCAGCAGCTTAGAGCTGGGGGAGCAGTACTTC; CDR3 protein: CASSLELGEQYF
J gene: TRBJ2-7; V gene: TRBV11-2; D gene: .; clone size: many; CDR3 DNA: TGTGCCAGCAGCCAAAGGACAGCCTCCTACGAGCAGTACTTC; CDR3 protein: CASSQRTASYEQYF
J gene: TRBJ1-5; V gene: TRBV6-2/TRBV6-3; D gene: TRBD1; clone size: many; CDR3 DNA: TGTGCCAGCAGTTATATGGCAGGGGGCCTCAATCAGCCCCAGCATTTT; CDR3 protein: CASSYMAGGLNQPQHF
J gene: TRBJ1-6; V gene: TRBV6-1; D gene: .; clone size: .; CDR3 DNA: TGTGCCAGTGGGCCCAATAATTCACCCCTCCACTTT; CDR3 protein: CASGPNNSPLHF
J gene: TRBJ2-2; V gene: TRBV2; D gene: TRBD2; clone size: many; CDR3 DNA: TGTGCCAGCAGTGGCCTAGCGGGGGGGAACACCGGGGAGCTGTTTTTT; CDR3 protein: CASSGLAGGNTGELFF
J gene: TRBJ1-2; V gene: TRBV12-3/TRBV12-4; D gene: TRBD1; clone size: many; CDR3 DNA: TGTGCCAGCACCCAGAAGAGACAGGGCGGAGATGGCTACACCTTC; CDR3 protein: CASTQKRQGGDGYTF
J gene: TRBJ2-1; V gene: TRBV9; D gene: .; clone size: many; CDR3 DNA: TGTGCCAGCAGCGTAGCTACCGGGAGCGGGTACAATGAGCAGTTCTTC; CDR3 protein: CASSVATGSGYNEQFF
J gene: TRBJ1-1; V gene: TRBV3-1; D gene: .; clone size: many; CDR3 DNA: TGTGCCAGCAGCCAAGATCAGCAGGCTTTCTTT; CDR3 protein: CASSQDQQAFF
J gene: TRBJ1-2; V gene: TRBV10-3; D gene: .; clone size: .; CDR3 DNA: TGTGCCATCAGTGAGAGACAGGACTCAGGTGGCTACACCTTC; CDR3 protein: CAISERQDSGGYTF